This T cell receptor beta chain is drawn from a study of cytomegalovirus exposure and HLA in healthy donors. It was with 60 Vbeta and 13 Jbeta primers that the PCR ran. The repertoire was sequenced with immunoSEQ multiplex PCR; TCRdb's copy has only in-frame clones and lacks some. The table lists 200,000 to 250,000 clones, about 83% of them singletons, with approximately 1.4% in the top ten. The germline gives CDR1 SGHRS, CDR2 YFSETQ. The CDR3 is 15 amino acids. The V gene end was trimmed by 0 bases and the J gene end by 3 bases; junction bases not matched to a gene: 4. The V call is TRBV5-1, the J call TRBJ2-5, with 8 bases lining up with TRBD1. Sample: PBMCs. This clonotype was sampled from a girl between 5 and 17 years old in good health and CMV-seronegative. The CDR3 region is CASSLGTGLEETQYF. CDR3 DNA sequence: TGCGCCAGCAGCTTGGGGACAGGGTTAGAAGAGACCCAGTACTTC.